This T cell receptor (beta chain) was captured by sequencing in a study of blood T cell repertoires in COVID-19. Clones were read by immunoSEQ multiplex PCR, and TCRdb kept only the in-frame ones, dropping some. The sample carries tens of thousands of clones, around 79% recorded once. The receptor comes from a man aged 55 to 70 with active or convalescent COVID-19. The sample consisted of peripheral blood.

The CDR3 loop is CASSHPSQGAYQETQYF. The CDR3 nucleotides are TGTGCCAGCAGTCACCCATCACAGGGGGCTTATCAAGAGACCCAGTACTTC. The chain combines TRBV6-6 with TRBJ2-5, with 9 bases matching TRBD1. Germline V gene data show CDR1 as MNHNY and CDR2 as SVGAGI (reference sequence). CDR3 length: 17 amino acids. The junction had 12 bases not matched to a gene; V was cut back by 5 bases and J by 2 bases.